A selection of T cell receptor beta chains follows, all from one sample in a study of blood T cell repertoires in COVID-19. Assay used: immunoSEQ multiplex PCR; TCRdb lists only in-frame clones, some missing. This table holds tens of thousands of clones, about 86% found once. The material sequenced was peripheral blood. All receptors come from a man in his 70s with acute or convalescent COVID-19. The CDR3 runs from the conserved cysteine through the conserved F or W. A D gene is named only where the DNA matches it firmly. Not every row has a clone size; where given, it reads once, few, many or a size class.

j_call: TRBJ2-7
clone_size: NA
v_call: TRBV6-6
d_call: TRBD2
cdr3_aa: CASSPDSGAPYEQYF
cdr3_nt: TGTGCCAGCAGCCCCGATAGCGGGGCCCCCTACGAGCAGTACTTC

j_call: TRBJ1-1
clone_size: NA
v_call: TRBV29-1
d_call: TRBD1
cdr3_aa: CSVKQGGDTEAFF
cdr3_nt: TGCAGCGTCAAACAGGGGGGGGACACTGAAGCTTTCTTT

j_call: TRBJ1-1
clone_size: NA
v_call: TRBV28
d_call: TRBD1
cdr3_aa: CASRPQGVTEAFF
cdr3_nt: TGTGCCAGCAGACCCCAGGGGGTCACTGAAGCTTTCTTT

j_call: TRBJ2-1
clone_size: NA
v_call: TRBV30
d_call: TRBD1
cdr3_aa: CAWSKTGSSYNEQFF
cdr3_nt: TGTGCCTGGAGTAAGACAGGGAGCTCCTACAATGAGCAGTTCTTC

j_call: TRBJ1-1
clone_size: few
v_call: TRBV19
d_call: TRBD1
cdr3_aa: CASSIGQGAGTEAFF
cdr3_nt: TGTGCCAGTAGTATCGGGCAGGGGGCCGGAACTGAAGCTTTCTTT

j_call: TRBJ2-5
clone_size: NA
v_call: TRBV5-1
d_call: NA
cdr3_aa: CASSFLGLEKETQYF
cdr3_nt: TGCGCCAGCAGCTTTCTGGGACTTGAAAAAGAGACCCAGTACTTC

j_call: TRBJ2-2
clone_size: NA
v_call: TRBV11-2
d_call: TRBD1
cdr3_aa: CASSLTGINTGELFF
cdr3_nt: TGTGCCAGCAGCCTGACAGGGATTAACACCGGGGAGCTGTTTTTT

j_call: TRBJ2-3
clone_size: NA
v_call: TRBV20-1
d_call: TRBD2
cdr3_aa: CSASRTGASGWPDTQYF
cdr3_nt: TGCAGTGCTAGTCGCACAGGTGCTAGCGGCTGGCCGGATACGCAGTATTTT

j_call: TRBJ2-3
clone_size: NA
v_call: TRBV24-1
d_call: TRBD2
cdr3_aa: CATSDSGLAGADTQYF
cdr3_nt: TGTGCCACCAGTGACTCGGGACTAGCGGGAGCAGATACGCAGTATTTT

j_call: TRBJ1-3
clone_size: few
v_call: TRBV7-9
d_call: NA
cdr3_aa: CASSEDTAKGNTIYF
cdr3_nt: TGTGCCAGCAGTGAGGACACCGCAAAGGGAAACACCATATATTTT

j_call: TRBJ1-2
clone_size: NA
v_call: TRBV13
d_call: NA
cdr3_aa: CASSLGALTDYGYTF
cdr3_nt: TGTGCCAGCAGCTTAGGGGCCCTTACAGACTATGGCTACACCTTC

j_call: TRBJ1-5
clone_size: NA
v_call: TRBV12-3/TRBV12-4
d_call: NA
cdr3_aa: CASSSGQPQHF
cdr3_nt: TGTGCCAGCAGTTCCGGTCAGCCCCAGCATTTT

j_call: TRBJ1-2
clone_size: NA
v_call: TRBV19
d_call: TRBD1
cdr3_aa: CASSPGQGNYGYTF
cdr3_nt: TGTGCCAGTTCTCCTGGACAGGGTAACTATGGCTACACCTTC

j_call: TRBJ2-5
clone_size: NA
v_call: TRBV15
d_call: TRBD2
cdr3_aa: CATSRAGETQYF
cdr3_nt: TGTGCCACCAGCCGAGCGGGGGAGACCCAGTACTTC

j_call: TRBJ2-2
clone_size: NA
v_call: TRBV4-1
d_call: NA
cdr3_aa: CASSRGGGTGELFF
cdr3_nt: TGCGCCAGCAGCCGAGGCGGAGGCACCGGGGAGCTGTTTTTT

j_call: TRBJ2-1
clone_size: NA
v_call: TRBV3-1/TRBV3-2
d_call: TRBD2
cdr3_aa: CASSGTSLYNEQFF
cdr3_nt: TGTGCCAGCAGCGGGACTAGCCTCTACAATGAGCAGTTCTTC

j_call: TRBJ1-5
clone_size: NA
v_call: TRBV27
d_call: NA
cdr3_aa: CASSLQGSHQPQHF
cdr3_nt: TGTGCCAGCAGTTTACAGGGATCCCATCAGCCCCAGCATTTT

j_call: TRBJ2-2
clone_size: NA
v_call: TRBV5-6
d_call: TRBD2
cdr3_aa: CASSLAGNTGELFF
cdr3_nt: TGTGCCAGCAGCTTAGCGGGAAACACCGGGGAGCTGTTTTTT

j_call: TRBJ2-7
clone_size: NA
v_call: TRBV6-2/TRBV6-3
d_call: TRBD1
cdr3_aa: CASSWSDRVSVGDEQYF
cdr3_nt: TGTGCCAGCAGTTGGTCTGACAGGGTATCAGTGGGGGACGAGCAGTACTTC

j_call: TRBJ1-5
clone_size: NA
v_call: TRBV19
d_call: TRBD1
cdr3_aa: CASSIATGKQPQHF
cdr3_nt: TGTGCCAGTAGTATAGCGACAGGGAAGCAGCCCCAGCATTTT

j_call: TRBJ1-1
clone_size: NA
v_call: TRBV6-2/TRBV6-3
d_call: TRBD1
cdr3_aa: CASSYDRGRIRTEAFF
cdr3_nt: TGTGCCAGCAGTTATGACAGGGGGCGAATAAGGACTGAAGCTTTCTTT

j_call: TRBJ2-1
clone_size: NA
v_call: TRBV7-2
d_call: TRBD2
cdr3_aa: CASSLAGGTSGTYNEQFF
cdr3_nt: TGTGCCAGCAGCTTAGCTGGGGGGACTAGCGGGACCTACAATGAGCAGTTCTTC

j_call: TRBJ1-5
clone_size: NA
v_call: TRBV5-1
d_call: NA
cdr3_aa: CASSLGTVNQPQHF
cdr3_nt: TGCGCCAGCAGCTTGGGAACAGTAAATCAGCCCCAGCATTTT

j_call: TRBJ1-2
clone_size: NA
v_call: TRBV6-5
d_call: NA
cdr3_aa: CASREVATGYTF
cdr3_nt: TGTGCGAGCAGGGAGGTCGCGACCGGCTACACCTTC

j_call: TRBJ2-2
clone_size: NA
v_call: TRBV12-5
d_call: TRBD1
cdr3_aa: CASGSGQGAPGELFF
cdr3_nt: TGTGCTAGTGGTTCCGGACAGGGGGCGCCCGGGGAGCTGTTTTTT

j_call: TRBJ1-2
clone_size: NA
v_call: TRBV3-1/TRBV3-2
d_call: TRBD1
cdr3_aa: CASSLNRGDGYTF
cdr3_nt: TGTGCCAGCAGCCTCAACAGGGGCGATGGCTACACCTTC

j_call: TRBJ1-2
clone_size: NA
v_call: TRBV4-2
d_call: NA
cdr3_aa: CASSQDSVPRNYGYTF
cdr3_nt: TGTGCCAGCAGCCAAGACAGCGTACCCCGTAACTATGGCTACACCTTC

j_call: TRBJ2-7
clone_size: NA
v_call: TRBV24-1
d_call: TRBD1
cdr3_aa: CATSDPGQGDYEQYF
cdr3_nt: TGTGCCACCAGTGATCCGGGACAGGGGGATTACGAGCAGTACTTC

j_call: TRBJ2-2
clone_size: NA
v_call: TRBV19
d_call: NA
cdr3_aa: CASSPRGVGQGARGTGELFF
cdr3_nt: TGTGCCAGCTCTCCCCGGGGGGTCGGTCAGGGGGCGCGGGGCACCGGGGAGCTGTTTTTT

j_call: TRBJ1-1
clone_size: once
v_call: TRBV5-4
d_call: NA
cdr3_aa: CASSFLGGNTEAFF
cdr3_nt: TGTGCCAGCAGCTTCCTAGGGGGGAACACTGAAGCTTTCTTT

j_call: TRBJ2-7
clone_size: NA
v_call: TRBV19
d_call: TRBD2
cdr3_aa: CASSIAGGSYEQYF
cdr3_nt: TGTGCCAGTAGTATAGCGGGAGGCTCCTACGAGCAGTACTTC

j_call: TRBJ2-7
clone_size: NA
v_call: TRBV27
d_call: NA
cdr3_aa: CASSLLPPRGTYEQYF
cdr3_nt: TGTGCCAGCAGTTTATTACCCCCTCGAGGGACCTACGAGCAGTACTTC

j_call: TRBJ2-7
clone_size: once
v_call: TRBV5-1
d_call: NA
cdr3_aa: CASSLEGAYEQYF
cdr3_nt: TGCGCCAGCAGCTTGGAAGGGGCCTACGAGCAGTACTTC

j_call: TRBJ2-2
clone_size: NA
v_call: TRBV6-6
d_call: TRBD1
cdr3_aa: CASSRTGGRELFF
cdr3_nt: TGTGCCAGCAGTCGGACAGGGGGCCGGGAGCTGTTTTTT

j_call: TRBJ2-6
clone_size: NA
v_call: TRBV19
d_call: NA
cdr3_aa: CASSLRDWTGIGSGANVLTF
cdr3_nt: TGTGCCAGTAGCCTGAGGGACTGGACAGGAATAGGCTCTGGGGCCAACGTCCTGACTTTC

j_call: TRBJ2-3
clone_size: NA
v_call: TRBV3-1/TRBV3-2
d_call: TRBD2
cdr3_aa: CASSQDPSGRSWDADTQYF
cdr3_nt: TGTGCCAGCAGCCAAGATCCTAGCGGGAGATCCTGGGACGCAGATACGCAGTATTTT

j_call: TRBJ1-2
clone_size: NA
v_call: TRBV20-1
d_call: NA
cdr3_aa: CSAQDLNGYTF
cdr3_nt: TGCAGTGCTCAGGACTTAAATGGCTACACCTTC

j_call: TRBJ2-1
clone_size: NA
v_call: TRBV5-4
d_call: TRBD1
cdr3_aa: CASSLAKGATEQFF
cdr3_nt: TGTGCCAGCAGCTTGGCCAAGGGGGCAACTGAGCAGTTCTTC

j_call: TRBJ1-3
clone_size: once
v_call: TRBV18
d_call: NA
cdr3_aa: CASSPPPEGNTIYF
cdr3_nt: TGTGCCAGCTCACCACCGCCAGAAGGAAACACCATATATTTT

j_call: TRBJ2-1
clone_size: NA
v_call: TRBV30
d_call: TRBD2
cdr3_aa: CAWSGGSGFYNEQFF
cdr3_nt: TGTGCCTGGAGTGGAGGTAGCGGGTTCTACAATGAGCAGTTCTTC

j_call: TRBJ2-7
clone_size: few
v_call: TRBV30
d_call: TRBD2
cdr3_aa: CAWSISTSGRVYEQYF
cdr3_nt: TGTGCCTGGAGCATCTCTACTAGCGGGAGGGTCTACGAGCAGTACTTC

j_call: TRBJ1-6
clone_size: NA
v_call: TRBV21-1
d_call: NA
cdr3_aa: CASSKRRSSSYNSPLHF
cdr3_nt: TGTGCCAGCAGCAAACGTCGTAGCAGCTCCTATAATTCACCCCTCCACTTT

j_call: TRBJ1-1
clone_size: NA
v_call: TRBV19
d_call: NA
cdr3_aa: CASSIPPVGANTEAFF
cdr3_nt: TGTGCCAGTAGTATACCCCCGGTGGGGGCGAACACTGAAGCTTTCTTT

j_call: TRBJ1-2
clone_size: NA
v_call: TRBV18
d_call: NA
cdr3_aa: CASSPDEGAYGYTF
cdr3_nt: TGTGCCAGCTCCCCAGACGAAGGGGCCTATGGCTACACCTTC

j_call: TRBJ1-2
clone_size: once
v_call: TRBV18
d_call: TRBD1
cdr3_aa: CASSRPGTGSYGYTF
cdr3_nt: TGTGCCAGCTCCCGTCCCGGGACAGGGAGCTATGGCTACACCTTC

j_call: TRBJ2-7
clone_size: NA
v_call: TRBV12-3/TRBV12-4
d_call: NA
cdr3_aa: CASSLNREGEQYF
cdr3_nt: TGTGCCAGCAGTTTGAACAGGGAGGGTGAGCAGTACTTC

j_call: TRBJ2-1
clone_size: NA
v_call: TRBV7-7
d_call: TRBD2
cdr3_aa: CASSRGLAGGDNEQFF
cdr3_nt: TGTGCCAGCAGCCGGGGACTAGCGGGAGGTGACAATGAGCAGTTCTTC

j_call: TRBJ2-2
clone_size: NA
v_call: TRBV19
d_call: NA
cdr3_aa: CASIPPRGTGELFF
cdr3_nt: TGTGCCAGTATCCCACCGCGTGGCACCGGGGAGCTGTTTTTT

j_call: TRBJ2-3
clone_size: NA
v_call: TRBV11-3
d_call: NA
cdr3_aa: CASSLGLNSGTDTQYF
cdr3_nt: TGTGCCAGCAGCTTAGGTCTTAATAGCGGCACAGATACGCAGTATTTT

j_call: TRBJ1-2
clone_size: NA
v_call: TRBV28
d_call: TRBD1
cdr3_aa: CASSPYGATGDYGYTF
cdr3_nt: TGTGCCAGCAGTCCTTATGGGGCGACAGGGGACTATGGCTACACCTTC